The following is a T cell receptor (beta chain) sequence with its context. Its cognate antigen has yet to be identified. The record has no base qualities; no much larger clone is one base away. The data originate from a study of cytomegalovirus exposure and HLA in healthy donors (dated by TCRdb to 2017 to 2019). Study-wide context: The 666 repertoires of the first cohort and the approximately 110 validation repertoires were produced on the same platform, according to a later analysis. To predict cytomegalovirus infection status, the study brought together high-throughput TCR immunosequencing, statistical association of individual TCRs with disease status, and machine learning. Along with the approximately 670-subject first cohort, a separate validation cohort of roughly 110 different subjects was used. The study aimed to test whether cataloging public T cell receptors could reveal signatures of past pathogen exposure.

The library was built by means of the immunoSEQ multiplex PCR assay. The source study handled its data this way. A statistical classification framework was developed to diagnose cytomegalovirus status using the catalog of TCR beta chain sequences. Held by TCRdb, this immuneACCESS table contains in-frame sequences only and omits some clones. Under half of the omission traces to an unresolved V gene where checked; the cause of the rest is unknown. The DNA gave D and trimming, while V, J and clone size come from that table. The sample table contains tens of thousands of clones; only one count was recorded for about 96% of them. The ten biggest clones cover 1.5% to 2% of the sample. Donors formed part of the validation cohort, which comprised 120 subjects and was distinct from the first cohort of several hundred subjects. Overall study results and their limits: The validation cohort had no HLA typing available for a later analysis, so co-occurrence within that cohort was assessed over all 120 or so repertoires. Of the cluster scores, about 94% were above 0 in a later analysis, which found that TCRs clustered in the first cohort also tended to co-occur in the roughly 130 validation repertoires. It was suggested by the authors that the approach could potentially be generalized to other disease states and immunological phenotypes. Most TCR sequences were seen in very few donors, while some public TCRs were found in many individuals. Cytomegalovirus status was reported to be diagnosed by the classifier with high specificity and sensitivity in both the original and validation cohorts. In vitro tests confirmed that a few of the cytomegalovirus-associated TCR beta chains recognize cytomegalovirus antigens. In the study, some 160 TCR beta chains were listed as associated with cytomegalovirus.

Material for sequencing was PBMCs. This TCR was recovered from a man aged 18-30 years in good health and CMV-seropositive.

The nucleotide sequence is given as TGTGCCAGTCGATCATTTTCGGTGAACACTGAAGCTTTCTTT. Translated, this is CASRSFSVNTEAFF. The chain is assembled from TRBV19 and TRBJ1-1, with the D segment identity uncertain. The germline ends are 13 bases apart after V is trimmed by 8 bases and J by 0 bases. Based on the germline V gene (reference sequence), the CDR1 and CDR2 sequences are LNHDA and SQIVND. There are 14 amino acids in the CDR3, from cysteine to phenylalanine inclusive. Just the 42-base CDR3 DNA is kept, in frame starting at base 1.